The T cell receptor (beta chain) under discussion was sequenced for a study of T cell repertoires in cytomegalovirus infection (dated by TCRdb to the late 2010s). Regarding the research as a whole: Peptide stimulations targeted recently identified HLA-C-restricted CMV epitopes, whose presentation resists viral immunomodulation, together with well-studied HLA-B-restricted epitopes. Donor HLA type was relevant to the analysis, because carriage of CMV infection together with the matching HLA type was indicated by public TCR beta signatures. Beyond this particular receptor, the publication reports: In both this cohort and an independent cohort of 352 donors, the cumulative frequency of public TCR beta family members distinguished carriers of CMV infection plus the relevant HLA type. The ex vivo response was dominated by HLA-C-restricted CMV-specific TCR beta clonotypes, which also provided the single most frequent clonotype in two of eight donors.

The treatment or condition label here, explained by the study, means: in vitro stimulation with specific CMV peptide epitopes to enrich CMV-specific T cells. Comments on this clonotype: Its antigen has not been determined. The sample holds no much larger clone one base away, and base qualities are not on file.

CDR1 and CDR2 are drawn from the germline V gene: SGHNT, YENEEA. V gives up 2 bases and J gives up 5 bases, and the segment between their germline ends measures 10 bases. The CDR3 contains 14 residues, cysteine and phenylalanine counted. Only the CDR3 portion is preserved as DNA: 42 bases, with reading frame beginning at the first base. TCRdb shows the sequencer as Illumina HiSeq 1500. TCRdb applied fastp at Q25 and MiXCR to the public reads, then kept only in-frame beta chains. Merged by CDR3 protein, the rows form single entries marked with the most common genes and DNA. A total of fewer than 950,000 distinct CDR3 sequences appear in this sample, approximately 32% of them only once. Around 12% of the sample comes from the top ten.

Sequences were derived from cultured CD8+ T cells from PBMCs, sampled from culture after CMV antigen stimulation. The sequence came from a human donor in good health (CMV status not recorded). Some clones in this sample may be carry-over from other donors' samples. The chain is encoded by TRBV11-3 joined to TRBJ2-1, with a tentative D gene TRBD2 over 5 matching bases. The CDR3 corresponds to CASSLRGSDNEQFF. The DNA is TGTGCCAGCAGCTTACGGGGTTCCGACAATGAGCAGTTCTTC.